A selection of T cell receptor beta chains follows, all from one sample in a study of control samples from healthy donors and cancer patients. Generated by immunoSEQ multiplex PCR, the TCRdb table keeps only in-frame clones and is missing some. This table holds some 29,000 clones, 70% to 90% found once. The sample consisted of formalin-fixed, paraffin-embedded tissue. The receptors derive from a female donor with melanoma. Both conserved end residues are part of each CDR3. Each record gives: J gene, D gene, V gene, CDR3 length, clone size, CDR3 protein, CDR3 DNA. A D gene is named only where the DNA matches it firmly. The size entry is marked missing in some rows and otherwise reads once, few, many or a size class.

>TRBJ1-1|-|TRBV2|13|-
CASSEQTVSEAFF
TGTGCCAGCAGTGAACAAACAGTAAGTGAAGCTTTCTTT
>TRBJ2-3|-|TRBV30|16|-
CAWNVGHFPSTDTQYF
TGTGCCTGGAACGTGGGGCACTTTCCTAGCACAGATACGCAGTATTTT
>TRBJ2-1|-|TRBV7-2|9|-
CASPNEQFF
TGTGCCAGCCCCAACGAGCAGTTCTTC
>TRBJ1-1|-|TRBV30|12|-
CAFGTSNTEAFF
TGTGCCTTCGGGACTTCGAACACTGAAGCTTTCTTT
>TRBJ2-5|TRBD1|TRBV4-1|13|-
CASSLQGEETQYF
TGCGCCAGCAGCCTACAGGGGGAAGAGACCCAGTACTTC
>TRBJ1-3|-|TRBV7-2|16|once
CASSLVPGAIGNTIYF
TGTGCCAGCAGCTTAGTTCCAGGGGCAATTGGAAACACCATATATTTT
>TRBJ2-1|TRBD2|TRBV2|18|few
CASRATSWTSGPNNEQFF
TGTGCCAGCAGAGCCACTTCCTGGACTAGCGGACCCAACAATGAGCAGTTCTTC
>TRBJ1-2|-|TRBV5-1|14|-
CASSLRGGNYGYTF
TGCGCCAGCAGCTTGAGGGGGGGTAACTATGGCTACACCTTC
>TRBJ2-3|TRBD2|TRBV5-1|15|-
CASSALAGGPDTQYF
TGCGCCAGCAGCGCTCTAGCGGGAGGTCCAGATACGCAGTATTTT
>TRBJ1-6|TRBD1|TRBV10-3|13|-
CAIGGQSNSPLHF
TGTGCCATCGGGGGACAGAGTAATTCACCCCTCCACTTT
>TRBJ2-1|TRBD2|TRBV16|15|-
CASSLGTSPTNEQFF
TGTGCCAGCAGTCTCGGGACTAGCCCCACCAATGAGCAGTTCTTC
>TRBJ1-1|TRBD1|TRBV7-8|16|-
CASSIIPGQGNTEAFF
TGTGCCAGCAGCATAATACCGGGACAGGGGAACACTGAAGCTTTCTTT
>TRBJ1-2|-|TRBV5-1|13|-
CASSGEGGHGYTF
TGCGCCAGCAGCGGGGAGGGGGGCCATGGCTACACCTTC
>TRBJ1-2|-|TRBV19|14|few
CASSISAGDYGYTF
TGTGCCAGTAGTATCTCTGCAGGAGACTATGGCTACACCTTC
>TRBJ2-1|TRBD2|TRBV7-2|13|-
CASSQTSGNEQFF
TGTGCCAGCAGCCAGACTAGCGGAAATGAGCAGTTCTTC
>TRBJ2-7|-|TRBV5-1|13|-
CASSLGLTYEQYF
TGCGCCAGCAGCTTGGGGCTCACGTACGAGCAGTACTTC
>TRBJ1-2|-|TRBV2|15|once
CASSLLREGIYGYTF
TGTGCCAGCAGTCTCCTTCGGGAGGGGATCTATGGCTACACCTTC